Presented here are 27 T cell receptor beta chains from one specimen sequenced in a study of T-cell memory formation after mild COVID-19. TCRdb re-called the 5' RACE reads through MiXCR, storing one row per CDR3 protein. The profile covers 250,000 to 300,000 distinct CDR3 sequences, with around 16% appearing a single time and 22% taken by the ten largest. Sequencing input: PBMCs or a T cell subset sorted from them (not recorded which). The receptors stem from a man between 18 and 29 years old who had mild COVID-19 (a few samples of this study predate the infection). Cell type and time point are not known.

In this sample, this clonotype turned up many times. The rearrangement uses TRBV6-2 or TRBV6-3 and TRBJ2-3; maybe TRBD2 (5 bases). The CDR3 is 14 amino acids. The germline CDR1 and CDR2 sequences are MNHEY and SVGEGT. V was shortened by 2 bases and J by 6 bases, with 12 bases between the two germline ends. CDR3 nucleotides: TGTGCCAGCAGTTACGGCCTAGCATCCGATACGCAGTATTTT. Translation gives CASSYGLASDTQYF.

This clonotype was counted only a few times. The V and J genes are TRBV7-9 and TRBJ2-7, with a possible D match to TRBD1 (5 bases). CDR1 is SEHNR, CDR2 FQNEAQ, per germline (reference sequence). The V end lost 4 bases, the J end lost 0 bases, and 13 bases lay between the germline ends. The CDR3 sequence is 15 residues long. The CDR3 loop is CASSSGRGSSYEQYV. The CDR3, as DNA: TGTGCCAGCAGCTCTGGTAGGGGAAGCTCCTACGAGCAGTACGTC.

This clonotype was seen a handful of times. CDR3 bases: TGTGCCAGCAGCTCTCCGGCAGGGGCGGTTGTCAATGAGCAGTTCTTC. This encodes CASSSPAGAVVNEQFF. J is TRBJ2-1 and V is TRBV7-9; perhaps TRBD1 as D (6 bases). The CDR3 is 16 residues long. The germline CDR1 and CDR2 sequences are SEHNR and FQNEAQ (reference sequence). The V and J ends lost 4 bases and 6 bases respectively, with 19 bases between them.

This clonotype has just a few counts. This rearrangement joins TRBV3-1 to TRBJ2-7, with D hard to call. Trimming pared 0 bases from V and 3 bases from J, leaving 15 bases between. Germline CDR1 and CDR2: LGHDT and YNNKEL (reference sequence). This CDR3 has 16 amino acids. In nucleotides, the CDR3 is TGTGCCAGCAGCCAAGATATAAACGGCCCAGGCTACGAGCAGTACTTC. Its translation: CASSQDINGPGYEQYF.

Only a few counts were recorded for this clonotype. The chain couples TRBV4-1 to TRBJ1-4, with a weak D call TRBD1 (5 bases). This CDR3 region has 19 residues. V was shortened by 0 bases and J by 4 bases, with 21 bases between the two germline ends. The germline CDR1 and CDR2 sequences are MGHRA and YSYEKL. Written as DNA, the CDR3 is TGCGCCAGCAGCCAAGAAGGGACCGGGACGATCAGGCATAATGAAAAACTGTTTTTT. Translating gives CASSQEGTGTIRHNEKLFF.

The J gene is TRBJ2-1, the V gene TRBV6-5; D is uncertain. This CDR3 comprises 13 residues. The V gene lost 7 bases and the J gene lost 6 bases, with 13 bases spanning the gap. CDR1 is MNHEY and CDR2 is SVGAGI in the germline V gene. The CDR3 sequence is CASISDWSNEQFF. The CDR3 nucleotides are TGTGCCAGCATCTCTGACTGGAGCAATGAGCAGTTCTTC.

The chain carries TRBV20-1 and TRBJ1-1; a possible D gene is TRBD1 (6 bases). The CDR3 extends over 14 amino acids. Trimming left V 0 bases short and J 6 bases short, with 14 bases between. Germline-derived CDR1 and CDR2 are DFQATT and SNEGSKA (reference sequence). The DNA for the CDR3 is TGCAGTGCTAGAGATTCAGTCAGGGGCCCTGAAGCTTTCTTT. Encoded protein: CSARDSVRGPEAFF.

The gene calls are TRBV20-1 and TRBJ2-1; D is undetermined. This CDR3 contains 14 residues. V was clipped by 3 bases and J by 4 bases, with 13 bases between them. Germline CDR1 DFQATT, CDR2 SNEGSKA (reference sequence). CDR3 amino acids: CSASTEIHYNEQFF. The CDR3 DNA is TGCAGTGCTAGCACGGAAATCCATTACAATGAGCAGTTCTTC.

The chain uses TRBV4-1 and TRBJ1-1, with a weak D call TRBD1 (6 bases). The germline V gene has CDR1 MGHRA and CDR2 YSYEKL. This CDR3 is built from 15 residues. The V end lost 3 bases, the J end lost 2 bases, and 13 bases lay between the germline ends. The CDR3 DNA is TGCGCCAGCAGCCAGACCGGGACACCTAACACTGAAGCTTTCTTT. Protein product: CASSQTGTPNTEAFF.

Many counts were recorded for this clonotype. The chain joins TRBV15 to TRBJ2-7; no reliable D call. The V and J ends lost 0 bases and 6 bases respectively, with 12 bases between them. Germline assignment: CDR1 LNHNV and CDR2 YYDKDF (reference sequence). The CDR3 has 14 amino acids. This CDR3 reads CATSRDFDGSEQYV. As DNA, the CDR3 is TGTGCCACCAGCAGAGATTTTGATGGTTCCGAGCAGTACGTC.

There are a few counts of this clonotype. Here the CDR3 DNA reads TGTGCCAGCAGCTTGAAGGACGGTACCTACGAGCAGTACTTC. Translating gives CASSLKDGTYEQYF. The rearrangement uses TRBV7-2 and TRBJ2-7; D call uncertain. V lost 3 bases to trimming and J lost 2 bases, with 11 bases between them. The CDR3 runs 14 residues. Germline values: CDR1 SGHTA, CDR2 FQGNSA.

This clonotype came up many times. The J gene is TRBJ1-2, the V gene TRBV7-2; D might be TRBD1 (5 bases). The V gene's germline CDR1 is SGHTA and CDR2 FQGNSA. Trimming cost V 0 bases and J 2 bases, with 7 bases left between them. This CDR3 has 14 residues. The CDR3, as DNA: TGTGCCAGCAGCTTAGCGGAGGGGAACTATGGCTACACCTTC. It yields the protein CASSLAEGNYGYTF.

This clonotype turned up a few times. This sequence joins TRBV5-1 and TRBJ1-1; possible D gene TRBD1, 5 bases. The germline V and J ends were trimmed by 0 bases and 0 bases, with 12 bases remaining between them. Germline V gene data show CDR1 as SGHRS and CDR2 as YFSETQ. The CDR3 totals 16 residues. CDR3 in DNA: TGCGCCAGCAGCTTGGGTCAGGGATTCATGAACACTGAAGCTTTCTTT. This encodes CASSLGQGFMNTEAFF. The complete variable domain, with remaining parts taken from reference TRBV5-1 and TRBJ1-1, reads KAGVTQTPRYLIKTRGQQVTLSCSPISGHRSVSWYQQTPGQGLQFLFEYFSETQRNKGNFPGRFSGRQFSNSRSEMNVSTLELGDSALYLCASSLGQGFMNTEAFFGQGTRLTVV.

This sequence joins TRBV12-3 or TRBV12-4 and TRBJ2-1; D may be TRBD1 (6 bases). The V end was cut by 6 bases, the J end by 3 bases, with 15 bases between. The CDR3 extends over 15 amino acids. CDR3 region: CASRPNRVLYNEQFF. In DNA, the CDR3 is TGTGCCAGCAGACCGAACAGGGTTCTCTACAATGAGCAGTTCTTC.

This clonotype was seen many times. The chain uses TRBV20-1 and TRBJ2-2; the match to TRBD2 covers 13 bases. Trimming at V came to 0 bases and at J to 3 bases, leaving 1 base not matched to a gene. The CDR3 consists of 16 residues. Germline V gene sequence: CDR1 DFQATT, CDR2 SNEGSKA (reference sequence). The CDR3 DNA reads TGCAGTGCTAGAGATGGACTAGCGGGGGACACCGGGGAGCTGTTTTTT. Translated: CSARDGLAGDTGELFF.

This clonotype was counted ten times or more. The chain carries TRBV27 and TRBJ1-2, with D uncertain. The CDR3 sequence is 13 residues long. In germline, CDR1 is MNHEY, CDR2 SMNVEV (reference sequence). V was cut by 3 bases and J by 4 bases, with 9 bases left in between. CDR3: CASSFGGSYGYTF. CDR3 DNA sequence: TGTGCCAGCAGTTTTGGCGGATCCTATGGCTACACCTTC.

This chain connects TRBV28 to TRBJ2-7; 8 bases are shared with TRBD1. The CDR3 runs to 13 residues. Germline V gene data show CDR1 as MDHEN and CDR2 as SYDVKM. Losses at the gene ends were 6 bases for V and 6 bases for J; bases not matched to a gene: 7. The CDR3: CASSKDRASEQYV. CDR3 in DNA: TGTGCCAGCAGCAAGGACAGGGCGTCCGAGCAGTACGTC.

In its sample, this clonotype was seen a few times. This chain joins TRBV12-3 or TRBV12-4 and TRBJ2-2; D is unresolved. The V and J ends lost 4 bases and 6 bases respectively, with 6 bases between them. The CDR3 sequence is 12 residues long. The CDR3 loop is CASSSHPGELFF. The CDR3 nucleotides are TGTGCCAGCAGTTCTCATCCCGGGGAGCTGTTTTTT.

V and J are TRBV5-5 and TRBJ1-6; 8 bases fit TRBD1. J lost 9 bases, V lost 4 bases, and 9 bases had no gene match. The CDR3 length is 15 residues. CDR1 is SGHKS, CDR2 YYEKEE, per germline (reference sequence). The CDR3 reads CASSRGQGAGSPLHF. The CDR3, as DNA: TGTGCCAGCAGCCGCGGGCAGGGGGCCGGTTCACCCCTCCACTTT.

V gene TRBV5-1 combines with J gene TRBJ1-1; the match to TRBD1 covers 9 bases. With 5 bases clipped from V and 7 bases from J, the junction kept 9 bases outside the gene matches. The V gene's germline CDR1 is SGHRS and CDR2 YFSETQ. The CDR3 runs to 14 residues. In DNA, the CDR3 is TGCGCCAGCAGGGCCGGGACAGGGACCCGTGAAGCTTTCTTT. It encodes CASRAGTGTREAFF.

The rearrangement joins TRBV12-3 or TRBV12-4 to TRBJ2-2; D gene uncertain. V dropped 4 bases and J dropped 7 bases, with 13 bases sitting between them. This CDR3 spans 14 amino acids. The CDR3 here is CASSSRGGDGELFF. Written as DNA, the CDR3 is TGTGCCAGCAGTTCCCGCGGCGGAGACGGGGAGCTGTTTTTT.

This clonotype was counted a few times. The CDR3 sequence: CASRGGVANEKLFF. CDR3 in DNA: TGTGCCAGCAGAGGGGGCGTAGCTAATGAAAAACTGTTTTTT. This sequence joins TRBV25-1 and TRBJ1-4; 7 positions agree with TRBD1. Germline V gene lookup returns CDR1 MGHDK and CDR2 SYGVNS. The CDR3 totals 14 residues. Trimming removed 6 bases from V and 3 bases from J; junction bases left unmatched: 4.

The rearrangement uses TRBV20-1 and TRBJ2-5; maybe TRBD1 (5 bases). The CDR3 runs 15 residues. Germline V gives CDR1 DFQATT, CDR2 SNEGSKA (reference sequence). The V and J ends lost 6 bases and 1 base respectively, with 18 bases between them. This chain's CDR3 is CSASPRAGRQETQYF. The CDR3 DNA sequence: TGCAGTGCCTCGCCCAGGGCCGGGCGCCAAGAGACCCAGTACTTC.

The chain employs TRBV29-1 and TRBJ2-1; D tentatively reads TRBD1 or TRBD2 (5 bases each). The CDR3 loop spans 12 amino acids. V gave up 1 base and J gave up 9 bases, with 10 bases separating them. Germline-derived CDR1 and CDR2 are SQVTM and ANQGSEA. This chain's CDR3 is CSVEGGLSEQFF. CDR3 nucleotides: TGCAGCGTTGAAGGGGGGTTAAGTGAGCAGTTCTTC.

This clonotype came up a few times. The genes are TRBV28 and TRBJ1-1; D unresolved. The CDR3 sequence is 14 residues long. Germline CDR1 and CDR2: MDHEN and SYDVKM. V dropped 4 bases and J dropped 7 bases, with 16 bases sitting between them. The CDR3 DNA sequence: TGTGCCAGCAGTTCACCCTCGAGGACCGGTGAAGCTTTCTTT. As protein: CASSSPSRTGEAFF.

This clonotype has only a few counts. The chain combines TRBV29-1 with TRBJ2-1; maybe TRBD2 (5 bases). The V gene lost 4 bases and the J gene lost 0 bases, with 10 bases spanning the gap. The germline V gene encodes CDR1 SQVTM and CDR2 ANQGSEA. The CDR3 contains 14 residues. This CDR3 reads CSVGQRSSYNEQFF. The DNA of the CDR3 is TGCAGCGTTGGTCAGCGGAGCTCCTACAATGAGCAGTTCTTC.

This clonotype was found many times. An end of the junction differs from the germline gene, which may be a read error. The V call is TRBV5-1, the J call TRBJ1-1; no clear D. Germline lookup yields CDR1 SGHRS and CDR2 YFSETQ. The CDR3 is 15 amino acids. The CDR3 DNA reads as TGCGCCAGCAGCTTCCCCCGGGGAGAGAACGCTGAAGCTTTCTTT. It encodes CASSFPRGENAEAFF.